Shown below are 22 T cell receptor beta chains from a single sample sequenced in a study of shared clonotypes between healthy human individuals. CD45RO-negative CD8 cells positively selected for CCR7 made up the naive population, which excluded terminally differentiated effector memory CD45RA+ cells. TCRdb's copy holds only in-frame clones and misses some; the assay was immunoSEQ multiplex PCR. The sample carries roughly 2.1 million clones, more than 85% recorded once. The sequenced sample was naive CD8+ T cells from PBMCs. These receptors were collected from a man between 18 and 29 years old in good health. Some clones in this sample may be carry-over from other donors' samples.

This clone was detected only once. The chain joins TRBV27 to TRBJ2-3; no clear D. The CDR3 consists of 15 residues. The V end was cut by 5 bases, the J end by 4 bases, with 16 bases between. Per germline, CDR1 MNHEY and CDR2 SMNVEV (reference sequence). CDR3 amino acids: CASSPTSSAADTQYF. CDR3 coding DNA: TGTGCCAGCAGTCCGACCTCCAGCGCGGCAGATACGCAGTATTTT.

The chain recombines TRBV6-5 with TRBJ2-7; D gene uncertain. Trimming took off 10 bases at V and 5 bases at J, with 15 bases between the two ends. CDR1 and CDR2 from the germline V gene are MNHEY and SVGAGI. CDR3 length: 12 amino acids. DNA for the CDR3: TGTGCCACCCTTATTAACAGCGACGAGCAGTACTTC. Amino acids: CATLINSDEQYF.

This sequence joins TRBV27 and TRBJ2-7, with 7 bases identical to TRBD1. The CDR3 spans 15 residues. Germline CDR1 reads MNHEY; CDR2 reads SMNVEV (reference sequence). V shed 0 bases, J shed 1 base, and the junction held 3 bases outside the gene matches. The CDR3 reads CASSLSDRESYEQYF. The CDR3 nucleotides read TGTGCCAGCAGTTTATCTGACAGGGAATCCTACGAGCAGTACTTC.

About this clone: Other nucleotide sequences from this sample produce the same CDR3. The genes are TRBV19 and TRBJ2-3; D remains ambiguous. This CDR3 spans 13 amino acids. The V gene lost 3 bases and the J gene lost 1 base, with 5 bases spanning the gap. Germline V lookup: CDR1 LNHDA, CDR2 SQIVND (reference sequence). As DNA, the CDR3 is TGTGCCAGTAGTATTCTTGGCACAGATACGCAGTATTTT. As protein: CASSILGTDTQYF.

The genes are TRBV10-3 and TRBJ2-2; tentatively, D is TRBD1 or TRBD2 (6 bases each). Germline V gene sequence: CDR1 ENHRY, CDR2 SYGVKD. CDR3 length equals 15 residues. Trimming cost V 0 bases and J 6 bases, with 11 bases left between them. CDR3 amino acids: CAISESPGEAGELFF. CDR3 nucleotide sequence: TGTGCCATCAGTGAGTCTCCAGGGGAGGCCGGGGAGCTGTTTTTT.

Remarks on this clone: The sample contains more than one DNA sequence encoding this CDR3. This chain joins TRBV5-6 and TRBJ2-2; D is uncertain. This CDR3 is built from 14 residues. With 0 bases removed from V and 1 base from J, the gap between germline ends came to 4 bases. Germline V gene lookup returns CDR1 SGHDT and CDR2 YYEEEE. The CDR3 DNA reads as TGTGCCAGCAGCTTGGGTCAGAACACCGGGGAGCTGTTTTTT. Translated, it gives CASSLGQNTGELFF.

Notes on this clone: In the same sample, other DNA sequences code for this CDR3. This chain links TRBV29-1 with TRBJ2-7; 8 nucleotides line up with TRBD1. The length of the CDR3 is 13 residues. J gave up 2 bases and V 5 bases, and 5 bases lay outside the gene matches. CDR1 and CDR2 (germline): SQVTM, ANQGSEA. CDR3 sequence (DNA): TGCAGCGTTCGGACAGGGCAAACCTACGAGCAGTACTTC. Residues: CSVRTGQTYEQYF.

The J gene is TRBJ2-1, the V gene TRBV29-1, with D uncertain. The V and J ends lost 5 bases and 8 bases respectively, with 10 bases between them. This CDR3 region has 11 residues. Germline CDR1 reads SQVTM; CDR2 reads ANQGSEA. The CDR3: CSVLRGDEQFF. In DNA form, the CDR3 reads TGCAGCGTTCTCCGAGGCGATGAGCAGTTCTTC.

The chain employs TRBV27 and TRBJ2-1, with no clear D. The germline CDR1 and CDR2 sequences are MNHEY and SMNVEV (reference sequence). This CDR3 spans 15 amino acids. The ends were cut back, 6 bases at V and 1 base at J, with 13 bases in the middle. The chain's CDR3 is CASSPWVGSYNEQFF. The DNA for the CDR3 is TGTGCCAGCAGCCCCTGGGTGGGGTCCTACAATGAGCAGTTCTTC.

V usage is TRBV9 and J usage is TRBJ2-2; the match to TRBD1 covers 11 bases. Germline V gives CDR1 SGDLS, CDR2 YYNGEE. The CDR3 has 16 amino acids. The junction had 8 bases not matched to a gene; V was cut back by 3 bases and J by 7 bases. CDR3 region: CASSALGTGGSGELFF. DNA of the CDR3: TGTGCCAGCAGCGCTCTTGGGACAGGGGGTAGCGGGGAGCTGTTTTTT.

The V gene is TRBV5-1, the J gene TRBJ2-1, with 10 bases aligning to TRBD1. CDR3 size: 15 residues. J was trimmed by 8 bases and V by 5 bases; bases with no gene match: 10. Germline V gene data show CDR1 as SGHRS and CDR2 as YFSETQ. The CDR3 loop reads CASSEDRGPFYEQFF. DNA of the CDR3: TGCGCCAGCAGTGAAGACAGGGGGCCATTCTATGAGCAGTTCTTC.

The gene calls are TRBV30 and TRBJ2-7; no definite D call. With 5 bases removed from V and 2 bases from J, the gap between germline ends came to 4 bases. The V gene's germline CDR1 is GTSNPN and CDR2 SVGIG (reference sequence). The CDR3 is 10 amino acids. CDR3 in DNA: TGTGCCTGGGGGACCTACGAGCAGTACTTC. This gives the protein CAWGTYEQYF.

The rearrangement joins TRBV6-5 to TRBJ2-7; no definite D call. Trimming stripped 2 bases from V and 5 bases from J, with 16 bases between. The CDR3 contains 15 residues. Germline assignment: CDR1 MNHEY and CDR2 SVGAGI. The CDR3 reads CASSYVRPPTHEQYF. CDR3 sequence (DNA): TGTGCCAGCAGTTACGTTCGGCCTCCCACCCACGAGCAGTACTTC.

The rearrangement uses TRBV27 and TRBJ1-6; D not certain. This CDR3 spans 14 amino acids. V dropped 2 bases and J dropped 7 bases, with 9 bases sitting between them. The germline V gene has CDR1 MNHEY and CDR2 SMNVEV (reference sequence). This CDR3 is CASSLGVGNSPLHF. The CDR3 nucleotides read TGTGCCAGCAGTTTAGGAGTAGGCAATTCACCCCTCCACTTT.

On this clone itself: Given the absence of the conserved phenylalanine or tryptophan at the CDR3 end, a read error is likely. No DNA is shown, since the ends of the CDR3 on it are uncertain; the CDR3 is the one TCRdb lists. The genes are TRBV9 and TRBJ2-7; the table calls TRBD2, which could not be checked here. Counting both end residues, the CDR3 totals 13 amino acids. Germline lookup yields CDR1 SGDLS and CDR2 YYNGEE. This CDR3 is CASSALAGGPIFL.

The V call is TRBV7-9, the J call TRBJ2-1; no firm D call. Trimming removed 5 bases from V and 5 bases from J, with 16 bases in between. Germline loops: CDR1 SEHNR, CDR2 FQNEAQ (reference sequence). The CDR3 is made up of 15 amino acids. In DNA form, the CDR3 reads TGTGCCAGCAGCGCCGGCGCTGGAGAGGACAATGAGCAGTTCTTC. It encodes CASSAGAGEDNEQFF.

V is TRBV28 and J is TRBJ2-6, with TRBD1 matching over 7 bases. The CDR3 runs 18 residues. Germline loops: CDR1 MDHEN, CDR2 SYDVKM. V lost 6 bases and J lost 0; bases outside the gene matches: 11. CDR3 amino acids: CASSEPGQRFSGANVLTF. The DNA of the CDR3 is TGTGCCAGCAGCGAACCGGGACAGCGATTCTCTGGGGCCAACGTCCTGACTTTC.

The chain has TRBV18 and TRBJ2-7; TRBD1 aligns across 9 bases. Germline CDR1 is KGHSH and CDR2 is LQKENI. This CDR3 comprises 16 residues. Germline trimming cut 4 bases from V and 3 bases from J; bases unmatched to any gene: 10. The CDR3, as DNA: TGTGCCAGCTCACTATCGGGACAGGGCCCCTTCTACGAGCAGTACTTC. Its translation is CASSLSGQGPFYEQYF.

V and J are TRBV7-9 and TRBJ2-7, with TRBD2 identical over 8 bases. The CDR3 covers 15 residues. The V gene's germline CDR1 is SEHNR and CDR2 FQNEAQ (reference sequence). Trimming cost V 1 base and J 6 bases; bases outside gene matches: 8. The CDR3 bases are TGTGCCAGCAGCTTAGGGGGACTAGAGGTCGGCGAGCAGTACTTC. Protein sequence: CASSLGGLEVGEQYF.

This sequence joins TRBV27 and TRBJ2-7, with D maybe TRBD2 (6 bases). Trimming cost V 6 bases and J 6 bases, with 18 bases left between them. The CDR3 runs to 14 residues. Looked up from germline, CDR1 is MNHEY and CDR2 is SMNVEV (reference sequence). The CDR3: CASRRTSRGVEQYF. CDR3 coding DNA: TGTGCCAGCAGAAGAACTAGCCGGGGTGTCGAGCAGTACTTC.

The chain employs TRBV5-1 and TRBJ1-1; possibly TRBD1 for D (5 bases). Trimming shortened V by 5 bases and J by 0 bases, and 8 bases separated the two germline ends. CDR3 length: 13 amino acids. The germline V gene encodes CDR1 SGHRS and CDR2 YFSETQ. CDR3 region: CASRGVMNTEAFF. In DNA, the CDR3 is TGCGCCAGCAGAGGGGTCATGAACACTGAAGCTTTCTTT. Full variable domain (outside the CDR3, taken from reference TRBV5-1 and TRBJ1-1): KAGVTQTPRYLIKTRGQQVTLSCSPISGHRSVSWYQQTPGQGLQFLFEYFSETQRNKGNFPGRFSGRQFSNSRSEMNVSTLELGDSALYLCASRGVMNTEAFFGQGTRLTVV.

The V and J genes are TRBV11-2 and TRBJ2-2, with D maybe TRBD1 (5 bases). Trimming removed 2 bases from V and 0 bases from J, with 13 bases in between. This CDR3 region has 17 residues. Germline CDR1 reads SGHAT; CDR2 reads FQNNGV. CDR3 residues: CASSLRGGFANTGELFF. For the CDR3, the DNA is TGTGCCAGCAGCTTAAGGGGCGGATTCGCGAACACCGGGGAGCTGTTTTTT.